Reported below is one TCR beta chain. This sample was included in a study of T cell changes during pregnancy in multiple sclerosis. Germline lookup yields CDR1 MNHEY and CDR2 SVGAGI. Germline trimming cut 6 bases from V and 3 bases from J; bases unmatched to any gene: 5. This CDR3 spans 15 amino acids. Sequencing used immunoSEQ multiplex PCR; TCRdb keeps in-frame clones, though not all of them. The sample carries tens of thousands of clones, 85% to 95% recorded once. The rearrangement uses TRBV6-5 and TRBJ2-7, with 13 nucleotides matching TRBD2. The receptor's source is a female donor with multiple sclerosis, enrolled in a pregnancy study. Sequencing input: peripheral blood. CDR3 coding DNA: TGTGCCAGCAGCTCACTAGCGGGAGGGAACTACGAGCAGTACTTC. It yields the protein CASSSLAGGNYEQYF.